Shown below are 9 T cell receptor beta chains from a single sample sequenced in a study of neurological immune-mediated disorders. MiXCR was run by TCRdb on the 5' RACE reads, yielding one entry per CDR3 protein. The sample records 50,000 or so distinct CDR3 sequences, over 20% being singletons. The sequencing sample was made of PBMCs. These receptor sequences come from a woman in her 70s in good health.

This clonotype was recorded a few times. In DNA form, the CDR3 reads TGTGCCAGCAGTGAAATTGGAGGGGAAACTGAAGCTTTCTTT. Residues: CASSEIGGETEAFF. This chain uses TRBV2 with TRBJ1-1, with D possibly being TRBD1 (5 bases). Germline CDR1 is SNHLY and CDR2 is FYNNEI. This CDR3 is built from 14 residues. V lost 2 bases and J lost 5, with 12 bases in between.

This clonotype appeared many times. The genes are TRBV9 and TRBJ2-5; tentatively, D is TRBD2 (5 bases). The V and J ends lost 0 bases and 5 bases respectively, with 11 bases between them. Germline CDR1 is SGDLS and CDR2 is YYNGEE. The CDR3 is 14 residues long. CDR3 in DNA: TGTGCCAGCAGCGTAGAGGGTAGAGGGGAGACCCAGTACTTC. It is translated as CASSVEGRGETQYF. The full variable domain, rest sourced from reference TRBV9 and TRBJ2-5, is DSGVTQTPKHLITATGQRVTLRCSPRSGDLSVYWYQQSLDQGLQFLIQYYNGEERAKGNILERFSAQQFPDLHSELNLSSLELGDSALYFCASSVEGRGETQYFGPGTRLLVL.

In its sample, this clonotype was seen many times. J is TRBJ1-2 and V is TRBV12-3 or TRBV12-4; D is unresolved. Deletions cut 4 bases from V and 4 bases from J, with 10 bases between. The CDR3 length is 13 residues. CDR3 amino acids: CASSSAASYGYTF. CDR3 nucleotide sequence: TGTGCCAGCAGTTCCGCAGCGAGCTATGGCTACACCTTC.

About this clonotype itself: This may come from a read error, since a much larger clone is one base off. The chain is built from TRBV3-1 and TRBJ1-1; TRBD1 might be the D (5 bases). There are 15 residues in the CDR3. The germline V gene has CDR1 LGHDT and CDR2 YNNKEL (reference sequence). The chain's CDR3 is CAISQEGTMNTEAFF. In DNA form, the CDR3 reads TGTGCCATCAGCCAGGAGGGGACTATGAACACTGAAGCTTTCTTT.

This clonotype came up many times. This rearrangement joins TRBV20-1 to TRBJ1-6; possible D gene TRBD1, 5 bases. There are 13 residues in the CDR3. V lost 5 bases to trimming and J lost 3 bases, with 8 bases between them. The germline V gene encodes CDR1 DFQATT and CDR2 SNEGSKA (reference sequence). The CDR3 sequence is CSAPDNYNSPLHF. The CDR3 DNA reads TGCAGTGCTCCGGACAACTATAATTCACCCCTCCACTTT.

The chain carries TRBV10-1 and TRBJ1-2, with unresolved D. Trimming took off 8 bases at V and 7 bases at J, with 20 bases between the two ends. This CDR3 has 14 amino acids. Germline loops: CDR1 WNHNN, CDR2 SYGVQD (reference sequence). DNA for the CDR3: TGCGCCAGCGGTTCGTACCCGGGCGATGGTGGCTACACCTTC. Protein product: CASGSYPGDGGYTF.

This clonotype has ten or more counts. The V and J genes are TRBV12-3 or TRBV12-4 and TRBJ1-6, with D tentatively TRBD1 (6 bases). The ends were cut back, 3 bases at V and 7 bases at J, with 10 bases in the middle. This CDR3 has 14 residues. The CDR3 is CASSLGAGNSPLHF. CDR3 sequence (DNA): TGTGCCAGCAGTTTGGGGGCTGGGAATTCACCCCTCCACTTT.

This clonotype was counted ten times or more. The chain carries TRBV28 and TRBJ1-5; possible D gene TRBD1, 6 bases. The CDR3 runs to 15 residues. The V gene lost 2 bases and the J gene lost 7 bases, with 15 bases spanning the gap. Germline V CDR1 and CDR2: MDHEN, SYDVKM. The CDR3 bases are TGTGCCAGCAGTTTAATCAGGGGTGGCGAGCAGCCCCAGCATTTT. Protein product: CASSLIRGGEQPQHF.

This clonotype was counted a single time. The CDR3 DNA sequence: TGTGCCAGCAGCCCCCTATCTGGATACAATGAGCAGTTCTTC. Translating it yields CASSPLSGYNEQFF. This chain links TRBV7-2 with TRBJ2-1, with no clear D. Germline CDR1 SGHTA, CDR2 FQGNSA. V was pared by 5 bases and J by 4 bases, with 12 bases between. This CDR3 comprises 14 residues.